The sequence of this T cell receptor (beta chain) was determined in a study of cytomegalovirus exposure and HLA in healthy donors. Whole-study context: Per a later analysis, the roughly 670 first-cohort and 120 or so validation repertoires shared one platform. Notes on the study in general: The tendency of first-cohort TCR clusters to co-occur in the 100 to 150 validation repertoires was identified by a subsequent analysis.

This clone was seen repeatedly, ten times or more. Its target is not known. Assay: immunoSEQ multiplex PCR; the TCRdb copy retains only in-frame clones and omits some. The sample consists of 100,000 or so clones, 85% to 90% of them appearing once. This CDR3 comprises 15 residues. Germline lookup yields CDR1 KGHSH and CDR2 LQKENI. The trim removed 3 bases at V and 5 bases at J, leaving 10 bases unmatched. V usage is TRBV18 and J usage is TRBJ2-7; 7 positions agree with TRBD1. The sequenced material came from PBMCs. This clonotype was sampled from a woman aged 18-30 years in good health and CMV-seropositive. The CDR3 coding sequence is TGTGCCAGCTCACCCCTCGGACAGGTGGCCCACGAGCAGTACTTC. Protein sequence: CASSPLGQVAHEQYF.